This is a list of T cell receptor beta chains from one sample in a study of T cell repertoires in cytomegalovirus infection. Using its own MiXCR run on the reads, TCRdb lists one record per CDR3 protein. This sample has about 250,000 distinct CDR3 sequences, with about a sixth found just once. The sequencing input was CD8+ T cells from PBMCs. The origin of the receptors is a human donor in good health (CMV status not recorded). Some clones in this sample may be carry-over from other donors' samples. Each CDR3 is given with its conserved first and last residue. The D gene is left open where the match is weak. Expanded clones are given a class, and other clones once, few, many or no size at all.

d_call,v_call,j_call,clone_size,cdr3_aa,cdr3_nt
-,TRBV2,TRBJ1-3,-,CANLDSSGNTVYF,TGTGCCAACCTGGACAGCTCTGGAAACACCGTATATTTT
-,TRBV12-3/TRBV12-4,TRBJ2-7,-,CASSLGRTSYEQYF,TGTGCCAGCAGTTTAGGGAGAACCTCCTACGAGCAGTACTTC
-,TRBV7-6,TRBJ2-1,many,CASSPGLGVNEQFF,TGTGCCAGCAGCCCCGGTCTGGGCGTAAATGAGCAGTTCTTC
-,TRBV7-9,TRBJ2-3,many,CASSPPGLADTQYF,TGTGCCAGCAGCCCCCCGGGGTTGGCAGATACGCAGTATTTT
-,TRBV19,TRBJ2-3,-,CASSTAGRSSTDTQYF,TGTGCCAGTAGTACCGCGGGTCGGAGCTCCACAGATACGCAGTATTTT
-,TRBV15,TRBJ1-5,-,CATSRDRGASNQPQHF,TGTGCCACCAGCAGAGATCGGGGGGCCAGCAATCAGCCCCAGCATTTT
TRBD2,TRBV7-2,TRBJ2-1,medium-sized,CASSIPGLANEQFF,TGTGCCAGCAGCATCCCGGGACTAGCCAATGAGCAGTTCTTC
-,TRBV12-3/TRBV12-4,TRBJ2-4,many,CASSGGRALAKNIQYF,TGTGCCAGCAGCGGGGGTCGGGCCTTAGCCAAAAACATTCAGTACTTC
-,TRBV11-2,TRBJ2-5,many,CASVGAGRQETQYF,TGTGCCAGCGTGGGGGCGGGGAGACAAGAGACCCAGTACTTC
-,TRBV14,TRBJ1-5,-,CASSQGSGRYNQPQHF,TGTGCCAGCAGCCAAGGATCGGGGCGGTACAATCAGCCCCAGCATTTT
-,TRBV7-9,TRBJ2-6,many,CASSLWARGANVLTF,TGTGCCAGCAGCCTCTGGGCCAGGGGGGCCAACGTCCTGACTTTC
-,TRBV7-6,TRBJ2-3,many,CASSLGSPDTQYF,TGTGCCAGCAGCTTAGGTTCCCCCGATACGCAGTATTTT
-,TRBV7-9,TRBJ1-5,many,CASSSSPGHNQPQHF,TGTGCCAGCAGCTCATCCCCGGGACACAATCAGCCCCAGCATTTT
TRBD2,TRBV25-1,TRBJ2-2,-,CASSEYFPSGGEPNTGELFF,TGTGCCAGCAGTGAATATTTTCCTAGCGGGGGGGAACCGAACACCGGGGAGCTGTTTTTT
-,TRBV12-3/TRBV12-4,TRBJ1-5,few,CASSLGPLVQPQHF,TGTGCCAGCAGTTTGGGACCGTTAGTCCAGCCCCAGCATTTT